Presented here are 27 T cell receptor beta chains from one specimen sequenced in a study of ipilimumab plus nivolumab after autologous stem cell transplantation. Clones were sequenced by immunoSEQ multiplex PCR, and TCRdb holds only the in-frame ones, with some missing. This table holds tens of thousands of clones, 83% found once. Sequences were derived from PBMCs, sampled in a trial of ipilimumab plus nivolumab as post-transplant consolidation. These receptors were taken from a male donor with diffuse large B-cell lymphoma.

This chain joins TRBV4-3 and TRBJ2-7; 7 nucleotides align to TRBD1. With V trimmed by 4 bases and J by 3 bases, 3 bases remained unmatched. CDR1 is LGHNA, CDR2 YSLEER, per germline. This CDR3 is 13 amino acids long. CDR3 protein: CASSRDRLYEQYF. The CDR3 nucleotides are TGCGCCAGCAGCCGGGACAGACTCTACGAGCAGTACTTC.

This clone was recorded once. The chain uses TRBV18 and TRBJ2-3; D tentatively fits TRBD1 or TRBD2 (5 bases each). Trimming removed 3 bases from V and 6 bases from J, with 16 bases in between. The CDR3 covers 15 residues. From germline, CDR1 is KGHSH and CDR2 LQKENI. The CDR3 loop reads CASSPILGAGDTQYF. DNA of the CDR3: TGTGCCAGCTCACCTATACTAGGGGCCGGGGATACGCAGTATTTT.

The gene calls are TRBV7-9 and TRBJ2-5; D might be TRBD1 or TRBD2, each matching 5 bases. V lost 4 bases and J lost 2, with 8 bases in between. The germline gives CDR1 SEHNR, CDR2 FQNEAQ (reference sequence). The length of the CDR3 is 13 residues. DNA of the CDR3: TGTGCCAGCAGCTCCGGGGCACAAGAGACCCAGTACTTC. Protein: CASSSGAQETQYF.

The chain carries TRBV5-6 and TRBJ2-1; TRBD2 aligns across 10 bases. CDR3 length equals 18 residues. CDR1 and CDR2 from the germline V gene are SGHDT and YYEEEE. The V gene end was trimmed by 4 bases and the J gene end by 3 bases; junction bases not matched to a gene: 13. The CDR3 here is CASSNQVERGGLYNEQFF. The DNA of the CDR3 is TGTGCCAGCAGCAACCAAGTAGAGCGGGGGGGCCTCTACAATGAGCAGTTCTTC.

The rearrangement uses TRBV18 and TRBJ1-4; D is unresolved. The germline V gene encodes CDR1 KGHSH and CDR2 LQKENI. This CDR3 is 17 amino acids long. The V gene lost 2 bases and the J gene lost 0 bases, with 13 bases spanning the gap. CDR3 in amino acids: CASSPYAPGTTNEKLFF. The CDR3 DNA reads TGTGCCAGCTCACCATACGCCCCCGGCACAACTAATGAAAAACTGTTTTTT.

The gene calls are TRBV4-1 and TRBJ1-3; no clear D. This CDR3 has 16 amino acids. V was shortened by 3 bases and J by 0 bases, with 12 bases between the two germline ends. Germline V CDR1 and CDR2: MGHRA, YSYEKL. The CDR3, as DNA: TGCGCCAGCAGCCACCCGGCGGGTTTCTCTGGAAACACCATATATTTT. Its protein is CASSHPAGFSGNTIYF.

The chain joins TRBV27 to TRBJ2-3; D gene unclear. The germline V and J ends were trimmed by 6 bases and 0 bases, with 7 bases remaining between them. This CDR3 comprises 13 residues. The germline CDR1 and CDR2 sequences are MNHEY and SMNVEV (reference sequence). CDR3 residues: CASSRFSTDTQYF. The CDR3 nucleotides read TGTGCCAGCAGCAGGTTTAGCACAGATACGCAGTATTTT.

The CDR3 here is CASSLTPAIAGGDGEQFF. The CDR3 region has the DNA TGTGCCAGCAGCTTAACCCCAGCTATAGCGGGGGGTGATGGTGAGCAGTTCTTC. The chain combines TRBV7-3 with TRBJ2-1, with 10 positions matching TRBD2. Trimming at V came to 0 bases and at J to 9 bases, leaving 14 bases not matched to a gene. This CDR3 spans 18 amino acids. The germline CDR1 and CDR2 sequences are SGHTA and FQGTGA.

The chain recombines TRBV4-2 with TRBJ2-5; 12 bases fit TRBD2. This CDR3 region has 19 residues. Germline V gene sequence: CDR1 LGHNA, CDR2 YNFKEQ. Trimming removed 0 bases from V and 2 bases from J; junction bases left unmatched: 10. This chain's CDR3 is CASSQDIASGGAGQETQYF. The CDR3 DNA sequence: TGTGCCAGCAGCCAAGATATAGCTAGCGGGGGGGCGGGACAAGAGACCCAGTACTTC.

This clone was counted a few times. J is TRBJ1-1 and V is TRBV19; 9 positions agree with TRBD1. J gave up 8 bases and V 1 base, and 5 bases lay outside the gene matches. The germline V gene has CDR1 LNHDA and CDR2 SQIVND (reference sequence). This CDR3 comprises 14 residues. The DNA of the CDR3 is TGTGCCAGTAGTATAGCGGGGGGACAGGGCGAAGCTTTCTTT. As protein: CASSIAGGQGEAFF.

The rearrangement links TRBV27 to TRBJ1-2, with D possibly matching TRBD1 (6 bases). Germline values: CDR1 MNHEY, CDR2 SMNVEV (reference sequence). The CDR3 is 15 residues long. Trimming stripped 5 bases from V and 4 bases from J, with 17 bases between. CDR3 protein: CASSLTGIKGYGYTF. CDR3 sequence (DNA): TGTGCCAGCAGTCTAACAGGGATAAAAGGCTATGGCTACACCTTC.

V is TRBV19 and J is TRBJ1-3, with unresolved D. Trimming removed 5 bases from V and 5 bases from J, with 13 bases in between. CDR1 is LNHDA, CDR2 SQIVND, per germline (reference sequence). There are 14 residues in the CDR3. For the CDR3, the DNA is TGTGCCAGTAGTGCGGCAGTTACGAGAAACACCATATATTTT. As protein: CASSAAVTRNTIYF.

This clone was counted a single time. The chain carries TRBV7-3 and TRBJ1-3, with D unclear. The V end was cut by 2 bases, the J end by 7 bases, with 12 bases between. There are 14 residues in the CDR3. Germline V gene data show CDR1 as SGHTA and CDR2 as FQGTGA. The chain's CDR3 is CASSLDGVSNTIYF. For the CDR3, the DNA is TGTGCCAGCAGCTTAGACGGGGTATCTAACACCATATATTTT.

The V gene is TRBV10-1, the J gene TRBJ2-7, with no clear D. From germline, CDR1 is WNHNN and CDR2 SYGVQD (reference sequence). This CDR3 has 12 residues. V was shortened by 2 bases and J by 3 bases, with 5 bases between the two germline ends. CDR3 sequence reads: CASSERHYEQYF. For the CDR3, the DNA is TGCGCCAGCAGTGAGAGACACTACGAGCAGTACTTC.

The CDR3 nucleotides read TGTGCCAGCAGCGTCCAAACGGGACTAGGACACAGGGGTCTTGAGACCCAGTACTTC. This codes for CASSVQTGLGHRGLETQYF. The genes are TRBV7-8 and TRBJ2-5, with D perhaps TRBD2 (8 bases). The CDR3 totals 19 residues. V gave up 5 bases and J gave up 5 bases, with 30 bases separating them. The germline gives CDR1 SGHVS, CDR2 FQNEAQ.

This rearrangement joins TRBV6-6 to TRBJ1-6, with a tentative D call TRBD1 (5 bases). Germline CDR1 and CDR2: MNHNY and SVGAGI (reference sequence). The CDR3 runs 15 residues. V lost 0 bases and J 13 bases, leaving 16 bases between the germline ends. CDR3 in DNA: TGTGCCAGCAGTTACTCGGCGGGGCCAAGGGGTCCCCTCCACTTT. Translating gives CASSYSAGPRGPLHF.

The chain couples TRBV23-1 to TRBJ2-2; no reliable D call. TRBV23-1 is an ORF for which the function is uncertain. There are 15 residues in the CDR3. V shed 0 bases and J shed 7 bases, with 12 bases lying between them. The CDR3 is CASSQSETCYGELFF. CDR3 coding DNA: TGCGCCAGCAGTCAATCGGAGACATGCTACGGGGAGCTGTTTTTT.

This rearrangement joins TRBV10-1 to TRBJ2-3; TRBD1 matches at 7 bases. Trimming cost V 4 bases and J 3 bases; bases outside gene matches: 4. Germline CDR1 reads WNHNN; CDR2 reads SYGVQD (reference sequence). The CDR3 contains 14 residues. DNA for the CDR3: TGCGCCAGCAGTGCCAGGGGGTGGACAGATACGCAGTATTTT. This sequence encodes CASSARGWTDTQYF.

This clone was observed once. The chain combines TRBV10-3 with TRBJ1-6; D uncertain. Germline V lookup: CDR1 ENHRY, CDR2 SYGVKD. This CDR3 is 12 amino acids long. Trimming shortened V by 2 bases and J by 10 bases, and 6 bases separated the two germline ends. The CDR3 sequence: CAISEAKSPLHF. The CDR3 DNA reads as TGTGCCATCAGTGAGGCGAAGTCACCCCTCCACTTT.

This clone was detected only a few times. The genes are TRBV6-1 and TRBJ1-1; D is unresolved. The CDR3 runs to 13 residues. V was pared by 2 bases and J by 1 base, with 5 bases between. Germline-derived CDR1 and CDR2 are MNHNS and SASEGT. The CDR3 protein is CASSERANTEAFF. The CDR3 DNA reads TGTGCCAGCAGTGAAAGGGCGAACACTGAAGCTTTCTTT.

This clone was detected only once. CDR3: CASSFASGGDFGYQETQYF. In DNA, the CDR3 is TGTGCCAGCAGCTTCGCTAGCGGGGGGGATTTCGGATACCAAGAGACCCAGTACTTC. V usage is TRBV5-4 and J usage is TRBJ2-5; 12 bases agree with TRBD2. With 2 bases clipped from V and 0 bases from J, the junction kept 11 bases outside the gene matches. The CDR3 length is 19 residues. Germline-derived CDR1 and CDR2 are SGHNT and YYREEE (reference sequence).

This chain connects TRBV6-5 to TRBJ1-2, with 7 positions matching TRBD1. This CDR3 spans 15 amino acids. V gave up 5 bases and J gave up 3 bases; unmatched junction bases: 9. Germline CDR1 reads MNHEY; CDR2 reads SVGAGI. The CDR3 nucleotides are TGTGCCAGCAGTGGAGGGACAGCGAGTGACTATGGCTACACCTTC. Translation gives CASSGGTASDYGYTF.

This clone was counted a single time. This chain links TRBV6-6 with TRBJ1-1; TRBD1 matches at 7 bases. Per the germline V gene, CDR1 is MNHNY and CDR2 is SVGAGI (reference sequence). The CDR3 contains 13 residues. Germline trimming cut 6 bases from V and 6 bases from J; bases unmatched to any gene: 7. CDR3 sequence: CASRSTGRAEAFF. The DNA for the CDR3 is TGTGCCAGCAGGTCGACAGGGCGCGCTGAAGCTTTCTTT.

The rearrangement uses TRBV13 and TRBJ2-1; D may be TRBD2 (6 bases). Germline values: CDR1 PRHDT, CDR2 FYEKMQ (reference sequence). The CDR3 extends over 17 amino acids. Trimming took off 8 bases at V and 3 bases at J, with 23 bases between the two ends. CDR3 nucleotides: TGTGCCAGCGGCCTATTAACCCGGGACTTAAACTACAATGAGCAGTTCTTC. Translating it yields CASGLLTRDLNYNEQFF.

The V call is TRBV27, the J call TRBJ1-4, with 7 positions matching TRBD1. The germline CDR1 and CDR2 sequences are MNHEY and SMNVEV (reference sequence). The CDR3 has 16 residues. The V and J ends lost 2 bases and 8 bases, in that order; junction bases with no gene match: 11. The CDR3 reads CASSLPVDRVSEKLFF. The CDR3, as DNA: TGTGCCAGCAGTTTACCGGTCGACAGGGTCTCCGAAAAACTGTTTTTT.

This clone came up a few times. The chain joins TRBV5-6 to TRBJ1-6; no firm D call. The CDR3 loop spans 14 amino acids. The V and J ends lost 1 base and 9 bases respectively, with 11 bases between them. Looked up from germline, CDR1 is SGHDT and CDR2 is YYEEEE. CDR3 in DNA: TGTGCCAGCAGCTTGTGGGCAGTTAGTTCACCCCTCCACTTT. Its translation: CASSLWAVSSPLHF.

The DNA for the CDR3 is TGTGCCAGCAGCGGGACCTTGTCAAGAAAGTGGGAGCAGTTCTTC. This codes for CASSGTLSRKWEQFF. The gene calls are TRBV2 and TRBJ2-1, with D perhaps matching TRBD1 or TRBD2 (5 bases each). Germline CDR1 and CDR2: SNHLY and FYNNEI. CDR3 size: 15 residues. V shed 6 bases and J shed 10 bases, with 22 bases lying between them.